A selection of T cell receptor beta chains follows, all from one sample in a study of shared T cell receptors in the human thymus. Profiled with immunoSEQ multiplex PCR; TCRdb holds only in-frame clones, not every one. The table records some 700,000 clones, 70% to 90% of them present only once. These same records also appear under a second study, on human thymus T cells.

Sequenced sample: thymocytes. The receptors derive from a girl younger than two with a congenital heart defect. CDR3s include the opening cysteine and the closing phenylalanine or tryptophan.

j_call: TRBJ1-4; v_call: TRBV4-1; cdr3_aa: CASSQGGVNEKLFF
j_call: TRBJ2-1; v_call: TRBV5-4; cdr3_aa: CASSLRSTGKIGEQFF
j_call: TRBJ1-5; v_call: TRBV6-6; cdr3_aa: CASRPGGPVNQPQHF
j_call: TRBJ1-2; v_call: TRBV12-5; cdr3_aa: CASVALGQAYGYTF
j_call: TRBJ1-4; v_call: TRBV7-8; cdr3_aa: CASSAAPDRADNEKLFF
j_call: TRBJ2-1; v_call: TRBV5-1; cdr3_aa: CASSFQQGNEQFF
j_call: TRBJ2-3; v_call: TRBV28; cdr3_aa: CASTILSGWYPSTSTDTQYF
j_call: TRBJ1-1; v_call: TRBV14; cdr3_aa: CASSQDLFQGARAEAFF
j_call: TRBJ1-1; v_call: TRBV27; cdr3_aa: CASSLFWNTEAFF
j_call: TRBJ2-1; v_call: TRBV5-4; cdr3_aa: CASSSRPARDSYNEQFF
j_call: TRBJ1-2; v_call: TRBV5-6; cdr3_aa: CASSLLPGLGTGQHYGYTF
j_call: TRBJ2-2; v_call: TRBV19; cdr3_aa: CASSIVNRAGGTGELFF
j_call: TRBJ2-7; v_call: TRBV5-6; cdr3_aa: CASSLKRGGGPYEQYF
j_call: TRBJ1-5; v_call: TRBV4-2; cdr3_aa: CASSQPPGGAAVNQPQHF
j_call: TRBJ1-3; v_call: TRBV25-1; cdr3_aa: CASSWAVGNTIYF
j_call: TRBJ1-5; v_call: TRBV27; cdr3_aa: CASSFSGTGANQPQHF
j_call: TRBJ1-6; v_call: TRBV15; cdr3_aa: CATRGGTSSYNSPLHF
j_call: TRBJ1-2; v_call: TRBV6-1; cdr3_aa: CASSVEGNSGYTF
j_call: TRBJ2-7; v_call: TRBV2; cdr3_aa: CASNSGTSGVYEQYF
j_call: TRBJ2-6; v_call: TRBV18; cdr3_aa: CASSPTRDDLSGANVLTF
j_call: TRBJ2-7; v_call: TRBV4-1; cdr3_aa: CASSQVNMGDRGSYEQYF
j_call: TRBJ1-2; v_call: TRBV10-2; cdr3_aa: CASLQGSNYGYTF
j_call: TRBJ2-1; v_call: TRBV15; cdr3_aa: CATSPTSGEYNEQFF
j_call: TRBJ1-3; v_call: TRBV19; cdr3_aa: CASTLQVCTIYF
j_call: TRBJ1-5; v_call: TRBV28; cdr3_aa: CASTQGAGGFGGYSNQPQHF
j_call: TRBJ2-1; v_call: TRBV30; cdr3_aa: CAWSVPSGPSYNEQFF
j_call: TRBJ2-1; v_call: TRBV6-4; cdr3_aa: CASSVQRAGPNNEQFF
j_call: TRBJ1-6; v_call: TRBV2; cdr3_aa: CASSETKGREDYNSPLHF
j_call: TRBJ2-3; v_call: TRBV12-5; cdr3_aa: CASGLPKQPGTSGGRTDTQYF
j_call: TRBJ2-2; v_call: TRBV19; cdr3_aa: CASTLTGNTGELFF
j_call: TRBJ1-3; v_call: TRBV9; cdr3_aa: CASSARITGRSGNTIYF
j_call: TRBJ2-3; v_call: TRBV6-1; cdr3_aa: CASSGAGGSTDTQYF
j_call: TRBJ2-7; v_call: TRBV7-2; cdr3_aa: CASSPRRETTYEQYF
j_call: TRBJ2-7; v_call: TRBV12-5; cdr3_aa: CASGLVTYEQYF
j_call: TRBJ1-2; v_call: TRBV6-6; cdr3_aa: CASSYSWTGGIGGYTF
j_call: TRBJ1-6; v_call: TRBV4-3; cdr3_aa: CASSQDRCRQGGPPLHF
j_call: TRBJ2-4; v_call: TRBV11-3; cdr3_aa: CASTPQGTILKNIQYF
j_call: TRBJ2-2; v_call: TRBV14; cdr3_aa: CASSQSNRDREETGELFF
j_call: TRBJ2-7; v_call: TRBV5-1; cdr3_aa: CASSVDRPMSYEQYF
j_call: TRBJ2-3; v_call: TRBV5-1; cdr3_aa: CASSLALPYRARAYTQYF
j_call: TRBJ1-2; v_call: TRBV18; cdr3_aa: CASSPHVRTGKTNYGYTF
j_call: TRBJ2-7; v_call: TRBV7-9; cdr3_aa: CASSPPTTGAYEQYF
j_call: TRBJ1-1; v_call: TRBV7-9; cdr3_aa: CASSLGEEAFF
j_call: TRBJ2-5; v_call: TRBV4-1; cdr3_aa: CASSQASGKETQYF
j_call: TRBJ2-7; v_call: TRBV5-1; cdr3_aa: CASSLSVPSYEQYF
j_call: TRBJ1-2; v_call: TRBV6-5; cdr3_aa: CASTPDRNYGYTF
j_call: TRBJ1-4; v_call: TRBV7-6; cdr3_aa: CASSPDVRDSLGDDEKLFF
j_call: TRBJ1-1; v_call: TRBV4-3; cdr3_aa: CASSQRGNTEAFF
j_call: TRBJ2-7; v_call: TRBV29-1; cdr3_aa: CRADYEQYF
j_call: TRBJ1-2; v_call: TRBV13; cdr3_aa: CASSKGGPLGYTF
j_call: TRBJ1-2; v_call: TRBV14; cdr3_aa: CASSQTGYDGYTF
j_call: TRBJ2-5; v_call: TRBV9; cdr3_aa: CASSVVGQAKETQYF
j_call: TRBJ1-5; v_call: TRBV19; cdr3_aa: CASASRDRDQPQHF